The TCR beta chain described here comes from a study of blood T cell repertoires in COVID-19. Only in-frame clones appear in the TCRdb table, and some are missing; sequencing was by immunoSEQ multiplex PCR. The sample consists of about 120,000 clones, roughly 84% of them appearing once. Sequenced input: PBMCs or T cells enriched from blood (not recorded which). This sequence originates from a woman aged 25-40 years who had recovered from COVID-19.

The CDR3 region is CASSEGSGSTDTQYF. The CDR3 region has the DNA TGTGCCAGCAGTGAAGGTAGCGGGAGCACAGATACGCAGTATTTT. The chain has TRBV6-4 and TRBJ2-3; 7 positions match TRBD2. V gave up 3 bases and J gave up 0 bases; unmatched junction bases: 3. Germline CDR1 and CDR2: MRHNA and SNTAGT. The CDR3 is 15 amino acids.